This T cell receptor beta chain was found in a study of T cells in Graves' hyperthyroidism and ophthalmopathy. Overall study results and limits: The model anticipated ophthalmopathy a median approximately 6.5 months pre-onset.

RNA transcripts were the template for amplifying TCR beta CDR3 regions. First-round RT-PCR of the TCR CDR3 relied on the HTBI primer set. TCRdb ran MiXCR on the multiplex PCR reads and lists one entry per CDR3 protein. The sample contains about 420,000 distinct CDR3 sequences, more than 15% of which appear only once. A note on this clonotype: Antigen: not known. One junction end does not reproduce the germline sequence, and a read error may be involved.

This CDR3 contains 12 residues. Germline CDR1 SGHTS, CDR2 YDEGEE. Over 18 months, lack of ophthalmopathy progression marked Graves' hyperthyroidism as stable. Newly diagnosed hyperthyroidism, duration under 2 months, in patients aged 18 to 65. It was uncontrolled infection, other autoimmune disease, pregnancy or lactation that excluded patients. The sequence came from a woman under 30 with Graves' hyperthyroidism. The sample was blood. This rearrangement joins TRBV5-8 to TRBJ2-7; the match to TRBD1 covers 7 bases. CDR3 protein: CASSFLTGQRDF. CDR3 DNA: TGTGCCAGCAGCTTTTTAACGGGACAGAGAGACTTC.